Listed below are T cell receptor beta chains from one sample, sequenced in a study of control samples from healthy donors and cancer patients. Clones were read by immunoSEQ multiplex PCR, and TCRdb kept only the in-frame ones, dropping some. Of fewer than 200,000 clones detected, 90% appear once; the ten largest clones hold just over 1.4%. Sequencing used blood. Receptor source: a woman between 50 and 59 years old in good health. Each CDR3 is given with its conserved first and last residue. Fields, in order: clone size, J gene, V gene, D gene, CDR3 DNA, CDR3 protein. D genes are given only for firm matches. The size of a clone is reported for some rows only, either as once, few or many, or as a class for expanded clones.

-,TRBJ1-2,TRBV28,-,TGTGCCAGCAGTCCCCCGGTCCGGGGGGCTGGCTACACCTTC,CASSPPVRGAGYTF
few,TRBJ2-3,TRBV9,-,TGTGCCAGCAGCGTAGAGACAGGCTACACAGATACGCAGTATTTT,CASSVETGYTDTQYF
-,TRBJ1-2,TRBV9,TRBD1,TGTGCCAGCAGCGCGACCTTCGGACAGGGGAACTATGGCTACACCTTC,CASSATFGQGNYGYTF
-,TRBJ2-7,TRBV28,-,TGTGCCAGCAGTTTGTCGTTTCTGGGTGGGGAGCAGTACTTC,CASSLSFLGGEQYF
-,TRBJ2-5,TRBV19,-,TGTGCCAGTAGTATAGTCACTGCTCTGGAGACCCAGTACTTC,CASSIVTALETQYF
-,TRBJ2-1,TRBV27,-,TGTGCCAGCAGTCTCGACAGTTCCTACAATGAGCAGTTCTTC,CASSLDSSYNEQFF
once,TRBJ2-2,TRBV5-6,-,TGTGCCAGCAGCCCCCGCACAGTGAACACCGGGGAGCTGTTTTTT,CASSPRTVNTGELFF
-,TRBJ2-2,TRBV21-1,-,TGTGCCAGCAGCAAAGCGCGGGGGATGGGCGGGGAGCTGTTTTTT,CASSKARGMGGELFF
-,TRBJ2-7,TRBV4-2,TRBD1,TGTGCCAGCAGCCAAGTTCCCGGGACAGTCACCTACGAGCAGTACTTC,CASSQVPGTVTYEQYF
-,TRBJ2-4,TRBV28,-,TGTGCCAGCAGCCCCGGGATTGTAGCCAAAAACATTCAGTACTTC,CASSPGIVAKNIQYF
-,TRBJ2-1,TRBV29-1,TRBD1,TGCAGCGCAGACAGGGGGGAGTTCTTC,CSADRGEFF
-,TRBJ2-7,TRBV28,TRBD1,TGTGCCAGCAGTTTATCGGGACAGGGCCCAGGGGAGCAGTACTTC,CASSLSGQGPGEQYF
-,TRBJ1-2,TRBV4-1,-,TGCGCCAGCAGGAACACAGGGTCCCATGGCTACACCTTC,CASRNTGSHGYTF
-,TRBJ2-5,TRBV5-1,-,TGCGCCAGCAGCCTGGGGAGCTTCCAAGAGACCCAGTACTTC,CASSLGSFQETQYF
-,TRBJ1-1,TRBV28,-,TGTGCCAGCAGTCCCCAACCCGGGAAGAACACTGAAGCTTTCTTT,CASSPQPGKNTEAFF
-,TRBJ1-6,TRBV5-8,-,TGTGCCAGCAACCTAGGGGGGTTTAATTCACCCCTCCACTTT,CASNLGGFNSPLHF
-,TRBJ1-3,TRBV9,-,TGTGCCAGCAGCGTCGCCCCGGGAGGGGCTGGAAACACCATATATTTT,CASSVAPGGAGNTIYF
-,TRBJ2-7,TRBV19,-,TGTGCCAGTAGTATCTTGAACGGGGTGAACTCCTACGAGCAGTACTTC,CASSILNGVNSYEQYF
-,TRBJ2-5,TRBV7-3,-,TGTGCCAGCAGCAGAACGACGGGGTTCCAAGAGACCCAGTACTTC,CASSRTTGFQETQYF
-,TRBJ2-7,TRBV28,TRBD1,TGTGCCACCCGTTTCACAGGGGGTTCCTACGAGCAGTACTTC,CATRFTGGSYEQYF
once,TRBJ1-5,TRBV19,-,TGTGCCAGTGCGAGGGGGTTGAGGGGTGTTAGCAATCAGCCCCAGCATTTT,CASARGLRGVSNQPQHF
-,TRBJ2-5,TRBV5-1,-,TGCGCCAGCAGCTTGGCCGGGGGTGGAGAGACCCAGTACTTC,CASSLAGGGETQYF
-,TRBJ2-3,TRBV9,-,TGTGCCAGCAGCGCATCCACAGATACGCAGTATTTT,CASSASTDTQYF